The T cell receptor beta chain under discussion was sequenced for a study of cytomegalovirus exposure and HLA in healthy donors. Points from the study as a whole: The authors enumerated 150 to 200 TCR beta chains as linked to cytomegalovirus. Because they were indistinguishable, some V segments, including TRBV6-2 and TRBV6-3, were excluded. The authors later found most CMV-associated TCR beta chains appeared HLA-restricted.

The donors (healthy individuals) were bone marrow donors. This clone was seen once. Its antigen is undetermined. CDR3 length: 15 residues. Trimming removed 1 base at V and 7 bases at J, with 13 bases between. CDR1 is LNHDA and CDR2 is SQIVND in the germline V gene (reference sequence). Use of 60 Vbeta and 13 Jbeta primers characterized the PCR. Generated by immunoSEQ multiplex PCR, the TCRdb table keeps only in-frame clones and is missing some. The sample records around 150,000 clones, over 75% being singletons. V is TRBV19 and J is TRBJ2-2, with D perhaps TRBD1 (5 bases). Sequencing was done on a sample of PBMCs. The clonotype originates from a man aged 50-59 years in good health and CMV-seronegative. CDR3 residues: CASSIGSRAGGELFF. In DNA, the CDR3 is TGTGCCAGTAGTATAGGGTCCAGGGCAGGCGGGGAGCTGTTTTTT.